This passage covers 16 T cell receptor beta chains from one sample sequenced in a study of blood T cell repertoires in COVID-19. Sequencing used immunoSEQ multiplex PCR; TCRdb keeps in-frame clones, though not all of them. The sample shows under 150,000 clones, about 85% of them seen only once. Sequences were obtained from peripheral blood. These receptors were obtained from a human donor in a cohort sampled during active COVID-19.

This rearrangement joins TRBV30 to TRBJ1-2, with 11 bases fitting TRBD1. The CDR3 covers 15 residues. Germline CDR1 GTSNPN, CDR2 SVGIG (reference sequence). Trimming cost V 4 bases and J 7 bases; bases outside gene matches: 11. CDR3 DNA sequence: TGTGCCTGGAACCGGGACAGGGGGATAGCTAGTGGCTACACCTTC. Translating it yields CAWNRDRGIASGYTF. The full variable domain, in which reference TRBV30 and TRBJ1-2 provide the parts outside the CDR3, is SQTIHQWPATLVQPVGSPLSLECTVEGTSNPNLYWYRQAAGRGLQLLFYSVGIGQISSEVPQNLSASRPQDRQFILSSKKLLLSDSGFYLCAWNRDRGIASGYTFGSGTRLTVV.

As DNA, the CDR3 is TGCAGCGTTGAGGCGGAAGAGACCCAGTACTTC. As protein: CSVEAEETQYF. The V call is TRBV29-1, the J call TRBJ2-5; D ambiguous. This CDR3 is 11 amino acids long. V was trimmed by 3 bases and J by 3 bases, leaving 5 bases between them. Looked up from germline, CDR1 is SQVTM and CDR2 is ANQGSEA.

V usage is TRBV7-9 and J usage is TRBJ2-1, with D tentatively TRBD1 (6 bases). Deletions cut 2 bases from V and 0 bases from J, with 8 bases between. Germline CDR1 and CDR2: SEHNR and FQNEAQ (reference sequence). This CDR3 has 15 residues. CDR3 loop: CASSLQGSSYNEQFF. Here the CDR3 DNA reads TGTGCCAGCAGCTTACAGGGGAGCTCCTACAATGAGCAGTTCTTC.

The chain carries TRBV19 and TRBJ2-4; D possibly corresponds to TRBD1 (6 bases). From germline, CDR1 is LNHDA and CDR2 SQIVND (reference sequence). V was clipped by 5 bases and J by 0 bases, with 23 bases between them. This CDR3 region has 19 residues. The CDR3 sequence is CASSPRGRQGQIAKNIQYF. In DNA, the CDR3 is TGTGCCAGTAGTCCCAGGGGAAGGCAGGGCCAGATAGCCAAAAACATTCAGTACTTC.

The chain employs TRBV5-4 and TRBJ2-1; D possibly corresponds to TRBD2 (6 bases). This CDR3 is built from 16 residues. V gave up 4 bases and J gave up 0 bases, with 14 bases separating them. Per germline, CDR1 SGHNT and CDR2 YYREEE (reference sequence). Here the CDR3 reads CASSLEAGSSYNEQFF. In DNA form, the CDR3 reads TGTGCCAGCAGCCTGGAGGCCGGGAGCTCCTACAATGAGCAGTTCTTC.

The chain links TRBV5-4 to TRBJ2-2; no definite D call. CDR3 length: 13 amino acids. The germline V gene encodes CDR1 SGHNT and CDR2 YYREEE (reference sequence). The V end was cut by 0 bases, the J end by 5 bases, with 5 bases between. The CDR3 spells CASSLGVTGELFF. CDR3 DNA: TGTGCCAGCAGCTTGGGCGTTACCGGGGAGCTGTTTTTT.

The genes are TRBV7-2 and TRBJ1-5, with D possibly TRBD1 on 6 matching bases. Germline assignment: CDR1 SGHTA and CDR2 FQGNSA. Between the trimmed V and J ends, which lost 6 bases and 5 bases, there was a span of 8 bases. The CDR3 is 12 amino acids. The CDR3 sequence is CASSYRDQPQHF. The CDR3 nucleotides are TGTGCCAGCAGTTACAGGGATCAGCCCCAGCATTTT.

V gene TRBV11-3 combines with J gene TRBJ1-2; 7 bases match TRBD1. The length of the CDR3 is 13 residues. Per germline, CDR1 SGHNT and CDR2 YENEEA. With 2 bases clipped from V and 7 bases from J, the junction kept 4 bases outside the gene matches. The CDR3 nucleotides are TGTGCCAGCAGCTTACGACAGGGTATTGGCTACACCTTC. Encoded protein: CASSLRQGIGYTF.

The chain combines TRBV7-2 with TRBJ2-5; 11 bases line up with TRBD2. The germline CDR1 and CDR2 sequences are SGHTA and FQGNSA. The V gene end was trimmed by 1 base and the J gene end by 2 bases; junction bases not matched to a gene: 3. This CDR3 is built from 16 residues. CDR3 residues: CASSLGLAGGQETQYF. The CDR3 nucleotides are TGTGCCAGCAGCTTAGGGCTAGCGGGGGGTCAAGAGACCCAGTACTTC.

The gene calls are TRBV6-2 or TRBV6-3 and TRBJ1-5; D is possibly TRBD1 (6 bases). Looked up from germline, CDR1 is MNHEY and CDR2 is SVGEGT. The length of the CDR3 is 18 residues. V was trimmed by 0 bases and J by 2 bases, leaving 17 bases between them. CDR3 region: CASSYSTGGRWGNQPQHF. For the CDR3, the DNA is TGTGCCAGCAGTTACTCGACAGGTGGGCGGTGGGGCAATCAGCCCCAGCATTTT.

The chain combines TRBV24-1 with TRBJ2-6, with a weak D call TRBD1 (5 bases). The ends were cut back, 9 bases at V and 0 bases at J, with 11 bases in the middle. Germline loops: CDR1 KGHDR, CDR2 SFDVKD. The CDR3 is made up of 15 amino acids. CDR3 coding DNA: TGTGCCACCGGCAGGGAAGTCTCTGGGGCCAACGTCCTGACTTTC. Protein: CATGREVSGANVLTF.

The chain couples TRBV6-5 to TRBJ2-1, with 8 positions matching TRBD1. V shed 6 bases, J shed 8 bases, and the junction held 12 bases outside the gene matches. The CDR3 covers 15 residues. The V gene's germline CDR1 is MNHEY and CDR2 SVGAGI. Written as DNA, the CDR3 is TGTGCCAGCAGGAGGGGACAGGTGGGAGTGTATGAGCAGTTCTTC. The encoded protein is CASRRGQVGVYEQFF.

The rearrangement joins TRBV9 to TRBJ2-4; 7 bases are shared with TRBD1. This CDR3 spans 14 amino acids. Germline CDR1 and CDR2: SGDLS and YYNGEE. V lost 4 bases and J lost 8; bases outside the gene matches: 9. The CDR3 spells CASSPSPDRYIQYF. In DNA form, the CDR3 reads TGTGCCAGCAGCCCCTCGCCGGACAGGTACATTCAGTACTTC.

V is TRBV6-5 and J is TRBJ2-1, with 9 nucleotides matching TRBD2. The J segment lost 4 bases and the V segment lost 7 bases, leaving 5 bases of the junction unmatched. CDR1 MNHEY and CDR2 SVGAGI come from the germline V gene. There are 14 residues in the CDR3. Here the CDR3 reads CASTNSGGYNEQFF. CDR3 DNA: TGTGCCAGCACGAACAGCGGGGGGTACAATGAGCAGTTCTTC.

The chain couples TRBV29-1 to TRBJ1-1; unclear D gene. V gave up 3 bases and J gave up 5 bases, with 16 bases separating them. Germline V gene lookup returns CDR1 SQVTM and CDR2 ANQGSEA. The CDR3 loop spans 14 amino acids. This chain's CDR3 is CSVEGLDRRTEAFF. Written as DNA, the CDR3 is TGCAGCGTTGAGGGTCTAGACCGGAGGACTGAAGCTTTCTTT.

This clone was observed a single time. This sequence joins TRBV9 and TRBJ1-5, with 9 positions matching TRBD1. Per germline, CDR1 SGDLS and CDR2 YYNGEE. V dropped 0 bases and J dropped 6; count of bases not matched to a gene: 4. The CDR3 extends over 15 amino acids. CDR3 protein: CASSVAGTGTQPQHF. DNA of the CDR3: TGTGCCAGCAGCGTAGCTGGGACAGGGACTCAGCCCCAGCATTTT.